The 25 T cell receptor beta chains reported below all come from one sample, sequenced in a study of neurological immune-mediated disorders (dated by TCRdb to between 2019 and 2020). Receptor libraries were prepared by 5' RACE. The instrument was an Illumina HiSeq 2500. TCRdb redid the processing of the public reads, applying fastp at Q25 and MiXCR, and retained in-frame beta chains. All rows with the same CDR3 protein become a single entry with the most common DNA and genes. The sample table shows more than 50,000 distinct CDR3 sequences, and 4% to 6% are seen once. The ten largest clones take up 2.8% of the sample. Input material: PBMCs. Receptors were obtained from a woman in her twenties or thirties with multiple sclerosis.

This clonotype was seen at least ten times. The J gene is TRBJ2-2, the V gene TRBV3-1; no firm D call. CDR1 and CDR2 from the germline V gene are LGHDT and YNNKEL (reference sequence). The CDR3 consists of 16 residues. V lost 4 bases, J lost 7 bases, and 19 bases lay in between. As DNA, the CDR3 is TGTGCCAGCAGCCTCCTCGGCCCTGCAGGTAGCGGGGAGCTGTTTTTT. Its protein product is CASSLLGPAGSGELFF.

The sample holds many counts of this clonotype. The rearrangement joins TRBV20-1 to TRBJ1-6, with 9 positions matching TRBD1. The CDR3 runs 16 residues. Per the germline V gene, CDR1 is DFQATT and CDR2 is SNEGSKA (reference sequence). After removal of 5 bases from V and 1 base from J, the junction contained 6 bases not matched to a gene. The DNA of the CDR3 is TGCAGTGCTGGGCGGGGACAGGGATCCTATAATTCACCCCTCCACTTT. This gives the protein CSAGRGQGSYNSPLHF.

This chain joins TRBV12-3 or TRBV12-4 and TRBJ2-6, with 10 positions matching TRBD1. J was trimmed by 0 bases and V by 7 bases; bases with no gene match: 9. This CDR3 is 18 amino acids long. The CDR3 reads CASTLVGQGVSGANVLTF. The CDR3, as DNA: TGTGCCAGCACCCTCGTTGGACAGGGGGTCTCTGGGGCCAACGTCCTGACTTTC.

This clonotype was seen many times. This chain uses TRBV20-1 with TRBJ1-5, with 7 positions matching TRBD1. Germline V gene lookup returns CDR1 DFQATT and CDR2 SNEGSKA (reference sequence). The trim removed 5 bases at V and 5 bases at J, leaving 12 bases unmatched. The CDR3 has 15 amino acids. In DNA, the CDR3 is TGCAGTGCTCCCGCCCTGACAGGGTTCGATCAGCCCCAGCATTTT. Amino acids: CSAPALTGFDQPQHF.

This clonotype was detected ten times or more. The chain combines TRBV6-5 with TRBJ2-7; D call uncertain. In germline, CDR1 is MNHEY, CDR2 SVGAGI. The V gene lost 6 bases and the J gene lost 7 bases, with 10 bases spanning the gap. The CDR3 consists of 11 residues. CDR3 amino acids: CASSHGLEQYF. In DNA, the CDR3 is TGTGCCAGCAGCCATGGATTGGAGCAGTACTTC.

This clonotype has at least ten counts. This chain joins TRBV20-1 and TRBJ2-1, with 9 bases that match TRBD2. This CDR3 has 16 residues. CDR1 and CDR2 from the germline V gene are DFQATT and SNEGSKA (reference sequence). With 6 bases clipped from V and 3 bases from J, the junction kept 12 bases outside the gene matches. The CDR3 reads CSAPWRGGPGYNEQFF. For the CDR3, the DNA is TGCAGTGCCCCGTGGCGGGGGGGCCCTGGCTACAATGAGCAGTTCTTC.

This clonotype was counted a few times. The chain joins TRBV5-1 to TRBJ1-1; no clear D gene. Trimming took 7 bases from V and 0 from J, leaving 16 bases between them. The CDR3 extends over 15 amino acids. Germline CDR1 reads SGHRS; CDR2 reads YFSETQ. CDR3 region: CASSADQAVNTEAFF. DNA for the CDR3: TGCGCCAGCTCCGCCGACCAAGCAGTGAACACTGAAGCTTTCTTT.

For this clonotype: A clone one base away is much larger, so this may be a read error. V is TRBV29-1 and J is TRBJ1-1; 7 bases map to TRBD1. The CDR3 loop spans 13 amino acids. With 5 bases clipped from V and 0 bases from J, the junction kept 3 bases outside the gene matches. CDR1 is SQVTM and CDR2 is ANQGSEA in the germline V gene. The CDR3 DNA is TGCAGCGTTTGGGACAGATTGAACACTGAAGCTTTCTTT. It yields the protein CSVWDRLNTEAFF.

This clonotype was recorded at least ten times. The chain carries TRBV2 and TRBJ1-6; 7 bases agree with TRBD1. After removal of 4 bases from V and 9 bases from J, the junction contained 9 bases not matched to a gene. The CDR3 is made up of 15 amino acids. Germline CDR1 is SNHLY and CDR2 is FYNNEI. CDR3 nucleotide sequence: TGTGCCAGCAGTGCCCGAGGGGGCGGCGTTTCACCCCTCCACTTT. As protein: CASSARGGGVSPLHF.

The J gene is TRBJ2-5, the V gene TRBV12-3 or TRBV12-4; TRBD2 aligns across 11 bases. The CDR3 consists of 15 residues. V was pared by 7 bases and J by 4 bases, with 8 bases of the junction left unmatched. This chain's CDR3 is CASKISGGAPETQYF. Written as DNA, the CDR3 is TGTGCCAGCAAGATTAGCGGGGGGGCCCCAGAGACCCAGTACTTC.

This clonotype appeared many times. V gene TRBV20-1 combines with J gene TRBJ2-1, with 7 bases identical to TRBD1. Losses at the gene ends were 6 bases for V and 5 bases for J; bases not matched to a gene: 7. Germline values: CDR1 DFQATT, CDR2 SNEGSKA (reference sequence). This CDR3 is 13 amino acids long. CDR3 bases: TGCAGTGCCCCGACAGGGCAGAACAATGAGCAGTTCTTC. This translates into CSAPTGQNNEQFF.

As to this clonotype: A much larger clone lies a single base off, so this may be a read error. CDR3 residues: CASSSGITYEQYF. The CDR3 DNA is TGCGCCAGCAGCTCGGGAATCACCTACGAGCAGTACTTC. This chain connects TRBV5-1 to TRBJ2-7; D is possibly TRBD2 (5 bases). Between the trimmed V and J ends, which lost 3 bases and 2 bases, there was a span of 9 bases. Germline V gives CDR1 SGHRS, CDR2 YFSETQ. There are 13 residues in the CDR3.

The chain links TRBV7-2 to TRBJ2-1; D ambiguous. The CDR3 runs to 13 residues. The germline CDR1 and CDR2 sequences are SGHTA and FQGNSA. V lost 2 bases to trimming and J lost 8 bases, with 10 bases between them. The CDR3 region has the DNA TGTGCCAGCAGCTTAATAGGGTTGGATGAGCAGTTCTTC. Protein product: CASSLIGLDEQFF.

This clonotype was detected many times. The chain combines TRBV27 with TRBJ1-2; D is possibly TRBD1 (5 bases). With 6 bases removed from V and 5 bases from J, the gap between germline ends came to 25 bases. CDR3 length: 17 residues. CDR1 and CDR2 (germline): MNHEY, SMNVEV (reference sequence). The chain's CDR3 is CASRPWGGTQVDYGYTF. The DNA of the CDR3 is TGTGCCAGCAGGCCGTGGGGGGGGACGCAAGTGGATTATGGCTACACCTTC.

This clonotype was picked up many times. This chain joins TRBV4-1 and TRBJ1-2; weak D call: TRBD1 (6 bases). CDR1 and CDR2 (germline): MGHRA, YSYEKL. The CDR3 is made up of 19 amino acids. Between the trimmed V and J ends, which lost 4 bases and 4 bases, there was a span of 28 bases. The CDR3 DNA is TGCGCCAGCAGCCGGGGATCCGGGACACTGGATAACCCTCTCTATGGCTACACCTTC. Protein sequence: CASSRGSGTLDNPLYGYTF.

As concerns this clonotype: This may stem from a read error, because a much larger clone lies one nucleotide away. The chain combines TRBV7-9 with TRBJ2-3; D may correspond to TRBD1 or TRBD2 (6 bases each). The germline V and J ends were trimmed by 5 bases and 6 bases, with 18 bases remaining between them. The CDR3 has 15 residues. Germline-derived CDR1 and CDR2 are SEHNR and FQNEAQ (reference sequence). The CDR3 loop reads CASSLSKEGGDTQYF. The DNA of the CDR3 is TGTGCCAGCAGCCTATCAAAGGAAGGGGGGGATACGCAGTATTTT. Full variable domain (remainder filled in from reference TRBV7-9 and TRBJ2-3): DTGVSQNPRHKITKRGQNVTFRCDPISEHNRLYWYRQTLGQGPEFLTYFQNEAQLEKSRLLSDRFSAERPKGSFSTLEIQRTEQGDSAMYLCASSLSKEGGDTQYFGPGTRLTVL.

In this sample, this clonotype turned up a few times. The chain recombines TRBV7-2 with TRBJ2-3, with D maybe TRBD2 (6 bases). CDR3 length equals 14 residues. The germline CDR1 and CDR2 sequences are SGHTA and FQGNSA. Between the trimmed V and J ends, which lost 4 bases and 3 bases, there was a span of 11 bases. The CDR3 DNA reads TGTGCCAGCAGCTCCCGGGGGAAGACAGATACGCAGTATTTT. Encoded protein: CASSSRGKTDTQYF.

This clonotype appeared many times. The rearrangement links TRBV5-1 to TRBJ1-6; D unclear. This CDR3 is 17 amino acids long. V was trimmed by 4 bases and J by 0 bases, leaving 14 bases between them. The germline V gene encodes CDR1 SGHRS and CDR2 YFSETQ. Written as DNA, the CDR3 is TGCGCCAGCAGCCCCCAGGCGGGAAGCTCCTATAATTCACCCCTCCACTTT. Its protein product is CASSPQAGSSYNSPLHF.

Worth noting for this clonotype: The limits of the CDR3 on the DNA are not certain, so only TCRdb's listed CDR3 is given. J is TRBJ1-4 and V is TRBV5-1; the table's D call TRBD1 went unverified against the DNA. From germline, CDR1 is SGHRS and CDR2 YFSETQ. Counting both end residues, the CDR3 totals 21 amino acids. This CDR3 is CASSFYICSARGTGGSEKLFF.

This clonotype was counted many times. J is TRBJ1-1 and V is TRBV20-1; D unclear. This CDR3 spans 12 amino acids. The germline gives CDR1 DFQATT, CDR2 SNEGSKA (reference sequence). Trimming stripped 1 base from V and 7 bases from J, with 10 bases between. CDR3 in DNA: TGCAGTGCTAGAGGGACCATCTATGAAGCTTTCTTT. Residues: CSARGTIYEAFF.

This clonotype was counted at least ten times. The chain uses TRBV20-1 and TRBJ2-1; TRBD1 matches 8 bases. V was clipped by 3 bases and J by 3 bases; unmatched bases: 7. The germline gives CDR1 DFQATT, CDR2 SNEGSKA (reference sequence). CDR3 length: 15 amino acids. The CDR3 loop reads CSASTTGGYYNEQFF. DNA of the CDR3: TGCAGTGCTAGTACCACAGGGGGTTACTACAATGAGCAGTTCTTC.

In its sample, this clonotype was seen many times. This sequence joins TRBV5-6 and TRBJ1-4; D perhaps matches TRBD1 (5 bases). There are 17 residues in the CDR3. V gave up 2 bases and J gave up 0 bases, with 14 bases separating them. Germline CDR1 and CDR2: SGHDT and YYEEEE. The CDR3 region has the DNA TGTGCCAGCAGCTTCCCGTCGGGGGAGCCAACTAATGAAAAACTGTTTTTT. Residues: CASSFPSGEPTNEKLFF. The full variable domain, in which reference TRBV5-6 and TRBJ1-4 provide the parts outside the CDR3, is DAGVTQSPTHLIKTRGQQVTLRCSPKSGHDTVSWYQQALGQGPQFIFQYYEEEERQRGNFPDRFSGHQFPNYSSELNVNALLLGDSALYLCASSFPSGEPTNEKLFFGSGTQLSVL.

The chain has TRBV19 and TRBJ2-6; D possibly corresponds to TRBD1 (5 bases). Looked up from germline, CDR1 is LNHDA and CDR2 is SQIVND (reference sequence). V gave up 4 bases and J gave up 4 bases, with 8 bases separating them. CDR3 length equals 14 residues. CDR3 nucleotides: TGTGCCAGTAGTACAGGGTCCGGGGCCAACGTCCTGACTTTC. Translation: CASSTGSGANVLTF.

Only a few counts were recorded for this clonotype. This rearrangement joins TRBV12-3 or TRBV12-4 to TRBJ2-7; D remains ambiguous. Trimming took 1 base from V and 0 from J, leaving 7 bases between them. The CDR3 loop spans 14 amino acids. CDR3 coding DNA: TGTGCCAGCAGTTTAGGTCCCAGCTCCTACGAGCAGTACTTC. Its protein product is CASSLGPSSYEQYF.

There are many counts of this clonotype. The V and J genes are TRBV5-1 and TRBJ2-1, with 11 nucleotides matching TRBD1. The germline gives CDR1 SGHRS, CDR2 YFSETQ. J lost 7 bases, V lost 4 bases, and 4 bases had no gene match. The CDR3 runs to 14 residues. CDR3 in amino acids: CASSVGQGGNEQFF. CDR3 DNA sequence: TGCGCCAGCAGCGTGGGACAGGGGGGAAATGAGCAGTTCTTC.